This TCR beta chain came from a study of OX40 agonist ivuxolimab in advanced cancers. Overall study: Dose-escalation cases comprised hepatocellular carcinoma, melanoma, renal cell or head and neck cancer.

Excluded were patients having autoimmune disease history or systemic immunosuppression. The CDR3 has 15 amino acids. The ends were cut back, 6 bases at V and 6 bases at J, with 17 bases in the middle. In germline, CDR1 is MNHNS, CDR2 SASEGT. Libraries were prepared by immunoSEQ multiplex PCR; TCRdb keeps only in-frame clonotypes and omits some of them. The sample has 78,000 or so clones, approximately 85% seen once. Notes on the study in general: CD8+ T cells (on average) carried more expanded clones than CD4+ T cells. Nonresponders, in some cases, also had low normalized T-cell clonal expansion.

On this clone: Its specificity is unknown.

This chain connects TRBV6-1 to TRBJ2-2; D gene uncertain. The specimen was CD4+ or CD8+ T cells sorted from blood, collected in a trial of the OX40 agonist ivuxolimab. This clonotype originated in an adult with an advanced solid tumor such as melanoma, head and neck, liver or kidney cancer. The CDR3: CASSVLVSRPGELFF. The CDR3 DNA reads TGTGCCAGCAGCGTACTTGTTTCTCGTCCCGGGGAGCTGTTTTTT.